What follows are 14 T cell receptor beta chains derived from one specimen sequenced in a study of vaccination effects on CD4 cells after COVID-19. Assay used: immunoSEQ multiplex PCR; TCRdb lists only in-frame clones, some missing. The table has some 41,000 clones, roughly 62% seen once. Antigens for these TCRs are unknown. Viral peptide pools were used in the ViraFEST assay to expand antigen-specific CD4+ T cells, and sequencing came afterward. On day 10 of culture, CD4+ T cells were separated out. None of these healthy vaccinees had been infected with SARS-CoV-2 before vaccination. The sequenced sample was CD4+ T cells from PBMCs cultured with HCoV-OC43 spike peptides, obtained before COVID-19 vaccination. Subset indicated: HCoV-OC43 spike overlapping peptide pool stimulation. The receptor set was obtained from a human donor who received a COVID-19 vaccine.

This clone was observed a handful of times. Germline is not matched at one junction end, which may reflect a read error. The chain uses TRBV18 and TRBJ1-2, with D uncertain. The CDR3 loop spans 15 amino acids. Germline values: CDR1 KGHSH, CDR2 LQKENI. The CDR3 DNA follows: TGTGCCAGCTCACCACGGAACCAGGCCGACTACGGCTACACCTTC. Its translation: CASSPRNQADYGYTF.

The CDR3 sequence is CASSQDSSGRLSSYNEQFF. As DNA, the CDR3 is TGCGCCAGCAGCCAAGACTCTAGCGGGAGATTGTCCTCCTACAATGAGCAGTTCTTC. The chain carries TRBV4-1 and TRBJ2-1; TRBD2 matches at 10 bases. CDR3 size: 19 residues. CDR1 is MGHRA, CDR2 YSYEKL, per germline. With 0 bases clipped from V and 0 bases from J, the junction kept 8 bases outside the gene matches.

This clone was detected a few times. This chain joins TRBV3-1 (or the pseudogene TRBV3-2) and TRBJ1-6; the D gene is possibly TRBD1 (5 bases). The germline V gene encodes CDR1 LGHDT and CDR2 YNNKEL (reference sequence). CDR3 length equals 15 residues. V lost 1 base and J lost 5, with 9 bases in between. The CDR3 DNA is TGTGCCAGCAGCCAAGGGGGGATGAATAATTCACCCCTCCACTTT. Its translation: CASSQGGMNNSPLHF.

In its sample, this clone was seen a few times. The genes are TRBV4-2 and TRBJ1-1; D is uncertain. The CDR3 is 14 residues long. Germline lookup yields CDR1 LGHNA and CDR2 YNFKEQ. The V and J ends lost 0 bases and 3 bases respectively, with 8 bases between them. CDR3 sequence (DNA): TGTGCCAGCAGCCAAGAGCACGGATACACTGAAGCTTTCTTT. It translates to CASSQEHGYTEAFF.

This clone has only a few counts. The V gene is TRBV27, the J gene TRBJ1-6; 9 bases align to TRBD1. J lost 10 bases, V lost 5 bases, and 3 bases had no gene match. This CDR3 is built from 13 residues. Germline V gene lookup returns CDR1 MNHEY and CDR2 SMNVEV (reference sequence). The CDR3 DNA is TGTGCCAGCAGTAGGACAGGGGACTCACCCCTCCACTTT. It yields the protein CASSRTGDSPLHF.

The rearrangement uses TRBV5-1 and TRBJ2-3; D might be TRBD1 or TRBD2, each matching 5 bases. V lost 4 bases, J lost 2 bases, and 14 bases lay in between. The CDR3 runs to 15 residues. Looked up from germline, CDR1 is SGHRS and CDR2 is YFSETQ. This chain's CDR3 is CASSPWGSSTDTQYF. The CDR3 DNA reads TGCGCCAGCAGCCCCTGGGGGTCGTCCACAGATACGCAGTATTTT.

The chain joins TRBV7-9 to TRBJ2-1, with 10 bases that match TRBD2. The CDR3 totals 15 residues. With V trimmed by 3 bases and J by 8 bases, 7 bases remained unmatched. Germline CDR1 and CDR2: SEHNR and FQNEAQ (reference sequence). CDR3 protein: CASSFSGGPVDEQFF. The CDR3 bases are TGTGCCAGCAGCTTTAGCGGGGGGCCCGTGGATGAGCAGTTCTTC.

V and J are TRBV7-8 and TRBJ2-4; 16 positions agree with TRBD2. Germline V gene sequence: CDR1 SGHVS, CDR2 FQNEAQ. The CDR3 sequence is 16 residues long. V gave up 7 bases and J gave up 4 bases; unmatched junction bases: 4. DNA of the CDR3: TGTGCCAGCATGGGACTAGCGGGGGGGAAAAAAAACATTCAGTACTTC. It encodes CASMGLAGGKKNIQYF.

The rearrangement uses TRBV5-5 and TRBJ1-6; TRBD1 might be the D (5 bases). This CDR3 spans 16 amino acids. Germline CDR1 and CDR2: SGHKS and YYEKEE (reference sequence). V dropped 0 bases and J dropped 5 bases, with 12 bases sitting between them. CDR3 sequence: CASSLAGDGNNSPLHF. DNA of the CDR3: TGTGCCAGCAGCTTGGCCGGGGACGGAAATAATTCACCCCTCCACTTT.

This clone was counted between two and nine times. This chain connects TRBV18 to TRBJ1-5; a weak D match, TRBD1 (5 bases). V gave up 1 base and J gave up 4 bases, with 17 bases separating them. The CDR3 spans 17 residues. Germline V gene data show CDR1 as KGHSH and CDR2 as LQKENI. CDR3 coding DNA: TGTGCCAGCTCACCACAATCAAGCCGGGACTATAATCAGCCCCAGCATTTT. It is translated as CASSPQSSRDYNQPQHF.

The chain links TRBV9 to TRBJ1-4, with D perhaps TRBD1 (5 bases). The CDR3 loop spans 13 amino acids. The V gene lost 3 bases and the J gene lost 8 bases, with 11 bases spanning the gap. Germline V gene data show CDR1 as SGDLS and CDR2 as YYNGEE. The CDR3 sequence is CASSEGQGEKLFF. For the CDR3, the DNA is TGTGCCAGCAGCGAGGGGCAGGGCGAAAAACTGTTTTTT.

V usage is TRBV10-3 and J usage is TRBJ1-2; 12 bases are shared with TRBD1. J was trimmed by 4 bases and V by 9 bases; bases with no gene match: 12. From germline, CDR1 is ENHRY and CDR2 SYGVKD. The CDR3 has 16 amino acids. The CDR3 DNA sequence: TGTGCCATAAGACCCGGGACAGGGGGCTTCGGCTATGGCTACACCTTC. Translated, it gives CAIRPGTGGFGYGYTF.

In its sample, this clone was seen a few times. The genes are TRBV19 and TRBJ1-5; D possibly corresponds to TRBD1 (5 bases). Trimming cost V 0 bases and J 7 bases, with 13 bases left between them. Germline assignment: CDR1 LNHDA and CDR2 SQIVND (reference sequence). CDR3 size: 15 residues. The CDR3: CASSIDRGGGQPQHF. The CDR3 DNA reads TGTGCCAGTAGTATAGATCGGGGCGGAGGGCAGCCCCAGCATTTT. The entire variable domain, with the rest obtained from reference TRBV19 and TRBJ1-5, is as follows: DGGITQSPKYLFRKEGQNVTLSCEQNLNHDAMYWYRQDPGQGLRLIYYSQIVNDFQKGDIAEGYSVSREKKESFPLTVTSAQKNPTAFYLCASSIDRGGGQPQHFGDGTRLSIL.

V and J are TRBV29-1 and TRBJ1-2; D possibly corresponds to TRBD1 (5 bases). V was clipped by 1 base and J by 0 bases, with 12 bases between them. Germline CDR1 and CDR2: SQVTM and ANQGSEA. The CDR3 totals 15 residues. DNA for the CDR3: TGCAGCGTTGAAGGGCAGGGCCTAGCTAACTATGGCTACACCTTC. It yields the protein CSVEGQGLANYGYTF.